A selection of T cell receptor beta chains follows, all from one sample in a study of blood T cells in healthy people across ages. TCRdb re-derived calls from the 5' RACE reads in MiXCR, one entry per CDR3 protein. The profile shows about 1.6 million distinct CDR3 sequences, about 31% of them singletons. The sequencing sample was made of blood. These receptors were taken from a woman under 40 in good health. Both conserved end residues are part of each CDR3. D genes are given only for firm matches. Rows may omit the clone size; those that give it use once, few, many or a size class.

>TRBV5-1|NA|TRBJ1-1|NA
TGCGCCAGCAGCTTAACCTTGTTATACACTGAAGCTTTCTTT
CASSLTLLYTEAFF
>TRBV4-1|many|TRBJ2-7|TRBD1
TGCGCCAGCAGCCAAGGGATCCAGGGGGCTTTCGACGAGCAGTACTTC
CASSQGIQGAFDEQYF
>TRBV27|few|TRBJ2-5|TRBD1
TGTGCCAGCAGTGCCCGACAGGGTGGATGGGAGACCCAGTACTTC
CASSARQGGWETQYF
>TRBV7-2|NA|TRBJ1-2|NA
TGTGCCGGCAGCCTATTAGGGAACAGGGCGCGGGAAGGCTACACCTTC
CAGSLLGNRAREGYTF
>TRBV7-3|once|TRBJ2-3|NA
TGTGCCAGCAGCTTAACGAAGCTGACCGGGGTAGCTTCAGATACGCAGTATTTT
CASSLTKLTGVASDTQYF
>TRBV3-1|few|TRBJ2-7|TRBD2
TGTGCCAGCAGTGGGACTAGATCTGGCGAGCAGTACTTC
CASSGTRSGEQYF
>TRBV7-2|few|TRBJ2-3|TRBD2
TGTGCCAGCAGCTTTGTTGAGGGACTAGCCGCAGATACGCAGTATTTT
CASSFVEGLAADTQYF
>TRBV20-1|few|TRBJ1-2|NA
TGCAGTGCTAGTCTGGCAGGGGCTAACTATGGCTACACCTTC
CSASLAGANYGYTF
>TRBV5-5|once|TRBJ1-2|TRBD1
TGTGCCAGCAGCGTTTCGGGACAGACCTATGGCTGCACCTTC
CASSVSGQTYGCTF
>TRBV7-6|NA|TRBJ2-1|NA
TGTGCCAGCAGCTTATGGAGTAACCTAGCGACCTCCTACAATGAGCAGTTCTTC
CASSLWSNLATSYNEQFF
>TRBV20-1|few|TRBJ1-2|NA
TGCAGTGCTAGAGAGGACACCTATGGCTACACCTTC
CSAREDTYGYTF
>TRBV29-1|NA|TRBJ1-2|NA
TGCAGCGTGGGGACACCTCACTATGGCTACACCTTC
CSVGTPHYGYTF
>TRBV20-1|few|TRBJ2-3|TRBD2
TGCAGTGCTAGCCTAGCGGGGGAACTCACAGATACGCAGTATTTT
CSASLAGELTDTQYF
>TRBV10-3|few|TRBJ2-3|NA
TGTGCCATCAGTGAGTTTCCTAGACCAACTAGCACAGATACGCAGTATTTT
CAISEFPRPTSTDTQYF
>TRBV7-9|many|TRBJ2-7|NA
TGTGCCAGCAGATTGACCCTTGGCTACGAGCAGTACTTC
CASRLTLGYEQYF
>TRBV9|few|TRBJ2-1|TRBD1
TGTGCCAGCAGCGTCCGGGACAGGGAAACCAATGAGCAGTTCTTC
CASSVRDRETNEQFF
>TRBV9|NA|TRBJ2-1|NA
TGTGCCAGCAGCTCCTGGACTTCCTACAATGAGCAGTTCTTC
CASSSWTSYNEQFF
>TRBV2|NA|TRBJ2-3|TRBD1
TGTGCCAGCAGTTTAAGACAGGGGGTAGATACGCAGTATTTT
CASSLRQGVDTQYF
>TRBV6-1|many|TRBJ2-7|NA
TGTGCCAGCAGTGTCAGGGTACTCGAGCAGTACTTC
CASSVRVLEQYF
>TRBV10-2|NA|TRBJ1-2|TRBD1
TGCGCCAGCAGTGAGCGCGGGACAGGGGACTATGGCTACACCTTC
CASSERGTGDYGYTF
>TRBV6-5|NA|TRBJ2-5|NA
TGTGCCAGCAGTTACTCGACATCACGGGCTCCGACTTGGGAGACCCAGTACTTC
CASSYSTSRAPTWETQYF
>TRBV6-5|NA|TRBJ1-5|NA
TGTGCCAGCAGTTACCCCCGGGATTATAGCAATCAGCCCCAGCATTTT
CASSYPRDYSNQPQHF
>TRBV21-1|NA|TRBJ2-7|NA
TGTGCCAGTACCACGCGAAGGGGGGGTTGCGACGAGCAGTACTTC
CASTTRRGGCDEQYF
>TRBV5-1|NA|TRBJ2-1|NA
TGCGCCAGCACGAGGCAGGAGCTGGGGGTTGAGCAGTTCTTC
CASTRQELGVEQFF
>TRBV20-1|few|TRBJ1-1|TRBD1
TGCAGTGCTAGAGAGGGGACAGGGAAGATGAACACTGAAGCTTTCTTT
CSAREGTGKMNTEAFF
>TRBV7-2|NA|TRBJ2-5|TRBD2
TGTGCCAGCAGCTCCGGGACTAGCGTTCTCGGGTACTTC
CASSSGTSVLGYF
>TRBV30|NA|TRBJ2-3|NA
TGTGCCACCAGCAGGGGCTTCACAGATGCGCAGTATTTT
CATSRGFTDAQYF
>TRBV30|NA|TRBJ1-5|NA
TGTGCCTGGGGAAATGGTCAGCCCCAGCATTTT
CAWGNGQPQHF
>TRBV5-4|once|TRBJ2-1|NA
TGTGCCAGCAGCTTGGATTCGGTGAGCAAGTTCTTC
CASSLDSVSKFF
>TRBV4-1|many|TRBJ2-7|NA
TGCGCCAGCAGCCACCTCCGCGAGCAGTACTTC
CASSHLREQYF
>TRBV6-6|few|TRBJ2-5|TRBD2
TGTGCCAGCAGGAAACCGGGACTAGCGGGAGAGACCCAGTACTTC
CASRKPGLAGETQYF
>TRBV5-1|few|TRBJ2-7|TRBD1
TGCGCCAGCAGCGTGGCAGGGGGAAACTCCTACGAGCAGTACTTC
CASSVAGGNSYEQYF
>TRBV19|few|TRBJ2-1|NA
TGTGCCAGTAGATACAGGGAGGACAATGAGCAGTTCTTC
CASRYREDNEQFF
>TRBV28|NA|TRBJ2-4|NA
TGTGCCAGCAGTCGCCCCCAATATAACACTCAGTACTTC
CASSRPQYNTQYF
>TRBV10-3|NA|TRBJ2-7|TRBD1
TGTGCCATCAGTGTAGCCGGGACAGCAACCTACGAGCAGTACTTC
CAISVAGTATYEQYF
>TRBV27|NA|TRBJ1-1|NA
TGTGCCAGCAGAACAGGGTTCACTGAAGCTTTCTTT
CASRTGFTEAFF
>TRBV3-1|NA|TRBJ1-2|NA
TGTGCCAGCAGCCAAGATAGTGCCAGAGGTGGCTACACCTTC
CASSQDSARGGYTF
>TRBV20-1|few|TRBJ2-7|TRBD2
TGCAGTGCTAGTTGGCTAGCGGGAGGTTACGAGCAGTACTTC
CSASWLAGGYEQYF
>TRBV29-1|many|TRBJ2-3|NA
TGCAGCGTCGACAGGACTAGCACAGATACGCAGTATTTT
CSVDRTSTDTQYF
>TRBV10-3|NA|TRBJ1-2|NA
TGTGCCAACAGCGTTGGTCCAGGCCTTTCTAACTATGGCTACACCTTC
CANSVGPGLSNYGYTF
>TRBV5-1|NA|TRBJ2-7|TRBD1
TGCGCCAGCAGCTCAGGACAGGGGGCGGGCGAGCAGTACTTC
CASSSGQGAGEQYF
>TRBV4-2|NA|TRBJ2-7|NA
TGTGCCAGCAGCCAAAATCTCATGGCTCCCCCCTTTGGGTCGGCCCCCTACGAGCAGTACTTC
CASSQNLMAPPFGSAPYEQYF
>TRBV10-2|NA|TRBJ1-2|TRBD1
TGCGCCAGCAGTGAGGCACAGGGGGTAGCTAACTATGGCTACACCTTC
CASSEAQGVANYGYTF
>TRBV3-1|many|TRBJ2-1|NA
TGTGCCAGCAGCCAGCCCTACAATGAGCAGTTCTTC
CASSQPYNEQFF
>TRBV5-5|NA|TRBJ1-4|TRBD1
TGTGCCAGCAGCTTGGAAGGGACAGGGGATGAAAAACTGTTTTTT
CASSLEGTGDEKLFF
>TRBV20-1|NA|TRBJ2-1|NA
TGCAGCCCCATCCCACGGGAGCGGTCCTACAATGAGCAGTTCTTC
CSPIPRERSYNEQFF
>TRBV7-3|few|TRBJ1-4|TRBD1
TGTGCCAGCAGCTGGTCATCCGGGACAGGATGCGAAAAACTGTTTTTT
CASSWSSGTGCEKLFF